A selection of T cell receptor beta chains follows, all from one sample in a study of CD8 T cells in ankylosing spondylitis. TCRdb recomputed calls from the 5' RACE reads with MiXCR, one row per CDR3 protein. The sample has a few hundred thousand distinct CDR3 sequences, around 21% seen once. Sample: blood, either unsorted or a sorted T cell fraction (not recorded which). The source of these receptors is a female donor with ankylosing spondylitis or in good health (not recorded which). The conserved cysteine and the conserved F or W are not part of the CDR3 here. The order of the fields is V gene, J gene, CDR3 protein.

TRBV5-1	TRBJ2-5	ASSSTIGGRGETQY
TRBV5-5	TRBJ1-5	ASSSSWGLSNQPQH
TRBV18	TRBJ1-4	ASSPPNEKLF
TRBV5-8	TRBJ2-1	ASSRTRREDTF
TRBV10-3	TRBJ2-3	AISPLGARSTDTQY
TRBV7-2	TRBJ1-3	ASSISRGALENTIY
TRBV7-9	TRBJ2-1	ASSLGLGYNEQF
TRBV12-3/TRBV12-4	TRBJ2-1	ASRTGRRSYNEQF
TRBV6-1	TRBJ1-5	ASSPERVHQPQH
TRBV27	TRBJ2-5	ASSRGISETQY
TRBV2	TRBJ2-1	ATTSGGRYNEQF
TRBV27	TRBJ1-2	ASSLSWAVRGRPQGYT
TRBV4-3	TRBJ2-2	ASSLRPGANTGELF
TRBV12-3/TRBV12-4	TRBJ1-5	ASSLQGGLNQPQH
TRBV3-1	TRBJ1-2	ASSLTGLKGYGYT
TRBV12-3/TRBV12-4	TRBJ2-7	ASSSSTVWYEQY
TRBV20-1	TRBJ2-1	SARSWTGGSYNEQF
TRBV2	TRBJ1-3	ASSATGSGNTIY
TRBV20-1	TRBJ2-4	SAGGGGRIAKNIQY
TRBV3-1	TRBJ2-7	ASSQEVYRGGEQY
TRBV5-1	TRBJ1-2	ASSLDGALSGYT
TRBV12-3/TRBV12-4	TRBJ2-2	ASSLVRNTGELF
TRBV7-2	TRBJ2-5	ASSLNAGGGKTQY
TRBV7-2	TRBJ1-1	ASSLLWSPPSTEAF
TRBV28	TRBJ2-3	ASSLRGRAVTDTQY
TRBV12-3/TRBV12-4	TRBJ1-3	ASKLVHSGNTIY
TRBV12-3/TRBV12-4	TRBJ2-7	ASHLGQGARSEQY
TRBV6-5	TRBJ1-2	ASSFDGYGYT
TRBV29-1	TRBJ1-1	SVGGRMNTEAF
TRBV24-1	TRBJ2-1	ATGQGNYNEQF
TRBV20-1	TRBJ1-1	SASPEGPGPEAF
TRBV15	TRBJ2-5	ATSRDQRETQY
TRBV7-2	TRBJ1-3	ASSIASSGNTIY
TRBV12-3/TRBV12-4	TRBJ2-3	ASLLTVTDTQY
TRBV6-2/TRBV6-3	TRBJ2-7	ASSSFGTGHYEQY
TRBV5-1	TRBJ1-1	ASSLIDRGEAF
TRBV10-2	TRBJ2-7	ASSELKGGLDSYEQY
TRBV6-1	TRBJ2-2	ASSLNKGRTGELF
TRBV19	TRBJ2-3	ASNSQGVVRGDTQY
TRBV6-5	TRBJ1-2	ASSSGANYGYT
TRBV7-8	TRBJ2-1	ASSLRRGSSYNEQF
TRBV12-3/TRBV12-4	TRBJ2-1	ASSFRPSSYNEQF
TRBV11-3	TRBJ2-1	ASSLVLGSYNEQF
TRBV5-1	TRBJ2-3	ASRFEGGTDTQY
TRBV12-3/TRBV12-4	TRBJ2-5	ASSQQETQY
TRBV6-2/TRBV6-3	TRBJ2-7	ASGVEAYYEQY
TRBV4-3	TRBJ2-5	ASSQVLGEQETQY
TRBV12-3/TRBV12-4	TRBJ1-4	ASSLGGITASNRGLF
TRBV20-1	TRBJ2-3	SARDQGVDPTDTQY
TRBV20-1	TRBJ2-5	SARSGMPGRETQY
TRBV5-1	TRBJ1-4	ASSSAAINEKLF
TRBV7-9	TRBJ1-6	ASRNGQTNNSPLH
TRBV6-1	TRBJ2-7	ASSPGGTFAGGTYEQY
TRBV28	TRBJ1-5	ASSYYRDNQPQH
TRBV10-3	TRBJ2-7	AISLDGYEQY